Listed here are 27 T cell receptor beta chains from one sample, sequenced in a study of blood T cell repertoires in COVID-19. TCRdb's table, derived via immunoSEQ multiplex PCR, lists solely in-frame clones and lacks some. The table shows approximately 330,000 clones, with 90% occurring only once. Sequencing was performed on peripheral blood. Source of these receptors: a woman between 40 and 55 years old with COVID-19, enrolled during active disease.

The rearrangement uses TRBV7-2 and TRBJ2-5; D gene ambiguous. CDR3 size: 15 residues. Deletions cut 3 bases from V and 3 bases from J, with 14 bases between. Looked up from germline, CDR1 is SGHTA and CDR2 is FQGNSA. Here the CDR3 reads CASSFRHSGKETQYF. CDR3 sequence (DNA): TGTGCCAGCAGCTTTCGACACTCAGGCAAAGAGACCCAGTACTTC.

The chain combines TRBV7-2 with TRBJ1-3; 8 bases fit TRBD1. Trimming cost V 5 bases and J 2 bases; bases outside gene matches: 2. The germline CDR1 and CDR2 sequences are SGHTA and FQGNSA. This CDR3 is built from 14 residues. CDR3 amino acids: CASSQQGAGNTIYF. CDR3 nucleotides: TGTGCCAGCAGCCAACAGGGGGCTGGAAACACCATATATTTT.

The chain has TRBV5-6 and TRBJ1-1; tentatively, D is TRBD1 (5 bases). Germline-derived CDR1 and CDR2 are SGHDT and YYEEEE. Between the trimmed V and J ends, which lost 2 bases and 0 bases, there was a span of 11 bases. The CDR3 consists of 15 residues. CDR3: CASSLFGGMNTEAFF. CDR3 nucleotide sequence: TGTGCCAGCAGCTTATTCGGGGGTATGAACACTGAAGCTTTCTTT.

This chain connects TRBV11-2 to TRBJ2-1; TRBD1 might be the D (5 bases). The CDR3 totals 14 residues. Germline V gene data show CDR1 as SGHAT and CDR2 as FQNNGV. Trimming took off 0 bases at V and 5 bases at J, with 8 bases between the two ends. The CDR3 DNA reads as TGTGCCAGCAGCTTAGATCCAGGGAACAATGAGCAGTTCTTC. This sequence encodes CASSLDPGNNEQFF. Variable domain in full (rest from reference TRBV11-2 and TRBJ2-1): EAGVAQSPRYKIIEKRQSVAFWCNPISGHATLYWYQQILGQGPKLLIQFQNNGVVDDSQLPKDRFSAERLKGVDSTLKIQPAKLEDSAVYLCASSLDPGNNEQFFGPGTRLTVL.

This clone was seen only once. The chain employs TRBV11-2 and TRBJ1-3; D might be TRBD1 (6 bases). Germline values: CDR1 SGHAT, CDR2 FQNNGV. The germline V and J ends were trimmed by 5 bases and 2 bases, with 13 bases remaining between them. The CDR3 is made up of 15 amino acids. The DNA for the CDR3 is TGTGCCAGCAGCAACAACAGGGCCCCTGGAAACACCATATATTTT. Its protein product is CASSNNRAPGNTIYF. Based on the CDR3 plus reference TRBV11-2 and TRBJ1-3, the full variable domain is EAGVAQSPRYKIIEKRQSVAFWCNPISGHATLYWYQQILGQGPKLLIQFQNNGVVDDSQLPKDRFSAERLKGVDSTLKIQPAKLEDSAVYLCASSNNRAPGNTIYFGEGSWLTVV.

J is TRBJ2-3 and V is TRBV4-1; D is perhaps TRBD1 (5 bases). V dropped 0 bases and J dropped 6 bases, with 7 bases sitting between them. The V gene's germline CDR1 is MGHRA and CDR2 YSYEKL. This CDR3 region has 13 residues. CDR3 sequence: CASSQDKGDTQYF. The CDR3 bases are TGCGCCAGCAGCCAAGATAAGGGGGATACGCAGTATTTT.

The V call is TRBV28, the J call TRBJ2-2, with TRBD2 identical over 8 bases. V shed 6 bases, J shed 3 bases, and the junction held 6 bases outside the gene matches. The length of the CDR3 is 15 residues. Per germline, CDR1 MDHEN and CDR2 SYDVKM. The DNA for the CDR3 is TGTGCCAGCAGAACCGGGACTAGTTACACCGGGGAGCTGTTTTTT. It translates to CASRTGTSYTGELFF. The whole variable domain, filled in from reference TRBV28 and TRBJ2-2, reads DVKVTQSSRYLVKRTGEKVFLECVQDMDHENMFWYRQDPGLGLRLIYFSYDVKMKEKGDIPEGYSVSREKKERFSLILESASTNQTSMYLCASRTGTSYTGELFFGEGSRLTVL.

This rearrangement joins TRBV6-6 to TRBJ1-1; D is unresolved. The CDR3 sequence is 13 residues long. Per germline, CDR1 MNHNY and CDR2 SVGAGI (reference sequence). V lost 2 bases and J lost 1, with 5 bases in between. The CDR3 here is CASSYAGNTEAFF. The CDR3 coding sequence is TGTGCCAGCAGTTACGCGGGGAACACTGAAGCTTTCTTT.

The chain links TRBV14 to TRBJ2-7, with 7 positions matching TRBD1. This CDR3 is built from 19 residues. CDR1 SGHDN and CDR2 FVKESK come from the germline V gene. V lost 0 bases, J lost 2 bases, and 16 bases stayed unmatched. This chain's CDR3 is CASSQDRGGAKSGTYEQYF. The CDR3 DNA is TGTGCCAGCAGCCAAGATCGAGGGGGCGCCAAGTCAGGAACCTACGAGCAGTACTTC.

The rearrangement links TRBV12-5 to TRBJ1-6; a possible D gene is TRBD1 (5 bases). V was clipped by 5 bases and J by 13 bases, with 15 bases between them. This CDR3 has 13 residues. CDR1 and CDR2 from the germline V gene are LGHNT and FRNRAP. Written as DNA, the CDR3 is TGTGCTAGTGGTCCGCTAAGAACAGGTCCCCTCCACTTT. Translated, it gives CASGPLRTGPLHF. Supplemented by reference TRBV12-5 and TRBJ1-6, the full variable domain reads DARVTQTPRHKVTEMGQEVTMRCQPILGHNTVFWYRQTMMQGLELLAYFRNRAPLDDSGMPKDRFSAEMPDATLATLKIQPSEPRDSAVYFCASGPLRTGPLHFGNGTRLTVT.

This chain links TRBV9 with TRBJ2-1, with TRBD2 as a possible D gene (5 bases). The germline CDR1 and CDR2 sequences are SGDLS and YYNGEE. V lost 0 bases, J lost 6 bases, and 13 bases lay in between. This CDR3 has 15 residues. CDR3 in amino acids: CASSVGGRTPNEQFF. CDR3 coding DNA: TGTGCCAGCAGCGTAGGAGGGCGAACCCCCAATGAGCAGTTCTTC. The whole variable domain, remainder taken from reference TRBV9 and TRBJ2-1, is DSGVTQTPKHLITATGQRVTLRCSPRSGDLSVYWYQQSLDQGLQFLIQYYNGEERAKGNILERFSAQQFPDLHSELNLSSLELGDSALYFCASSVGGRTPNEQFFGPGTRLTVL.

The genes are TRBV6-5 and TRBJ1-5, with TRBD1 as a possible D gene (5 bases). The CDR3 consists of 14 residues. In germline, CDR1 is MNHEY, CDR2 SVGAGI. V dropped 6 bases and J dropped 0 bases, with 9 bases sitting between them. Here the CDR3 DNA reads TGTGCCAGCAGCGACAGTTATAGCAATCAGCCCCAGCATTTT. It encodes CASSDSYSNQPQHF.

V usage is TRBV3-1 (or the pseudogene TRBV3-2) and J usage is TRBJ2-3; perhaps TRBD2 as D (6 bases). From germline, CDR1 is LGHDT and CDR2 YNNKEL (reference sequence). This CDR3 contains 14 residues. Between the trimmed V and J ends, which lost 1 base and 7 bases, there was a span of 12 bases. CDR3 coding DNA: TGTGCCAGCAGCCAAGGGGGGGTATCGAATACGCAGTATTTT. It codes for CASSQGGVSNTQYF.

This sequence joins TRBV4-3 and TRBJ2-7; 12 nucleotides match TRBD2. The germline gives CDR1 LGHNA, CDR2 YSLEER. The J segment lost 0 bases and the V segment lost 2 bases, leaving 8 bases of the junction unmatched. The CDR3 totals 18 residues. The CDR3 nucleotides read TGCGCCAGCAGCCAAAAGATAAGGACTAGCGGGGACTCCTACGAGCAGTACTTC. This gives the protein CASSQKIRTSGDSYEQYF.

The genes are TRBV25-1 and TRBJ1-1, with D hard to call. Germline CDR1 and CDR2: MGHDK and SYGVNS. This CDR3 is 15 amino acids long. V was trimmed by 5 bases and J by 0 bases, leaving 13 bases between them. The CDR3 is CASSHLGGVNTEAFF. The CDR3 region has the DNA TGTGCCAGCAGTCATCTGGGAGGAGTGAACACTGAAGCTTTCTTT.

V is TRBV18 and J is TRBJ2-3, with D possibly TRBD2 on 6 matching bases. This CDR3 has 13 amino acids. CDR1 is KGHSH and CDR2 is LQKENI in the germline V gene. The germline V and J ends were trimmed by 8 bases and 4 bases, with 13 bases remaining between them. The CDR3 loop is CASGSGAADTQYF. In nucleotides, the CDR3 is TGTGCCAGCGGATCGGGAGCGGCAGATACGCAGTATTTT.

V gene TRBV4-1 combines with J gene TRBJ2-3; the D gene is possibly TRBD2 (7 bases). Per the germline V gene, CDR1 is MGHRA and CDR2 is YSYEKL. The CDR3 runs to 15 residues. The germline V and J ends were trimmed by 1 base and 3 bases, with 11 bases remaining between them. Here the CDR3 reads CASSQAGGGTDTQYF. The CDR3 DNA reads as TGCGCCAGCAGCCAAGCGGGGGGCGGGACAGATACGCAGTATTTT.

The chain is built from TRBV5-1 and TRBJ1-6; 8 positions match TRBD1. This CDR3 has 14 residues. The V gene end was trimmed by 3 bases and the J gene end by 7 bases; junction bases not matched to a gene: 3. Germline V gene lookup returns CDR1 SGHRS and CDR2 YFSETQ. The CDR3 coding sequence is TGCGCCAGCAGCTCCGGGACAGGCAATTCACCCCTCCACTTT. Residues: CASSSGTGNSPLHF. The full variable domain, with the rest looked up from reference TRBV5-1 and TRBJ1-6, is KAGVTQTPRYLIKTRGQQVTLSCSPISGHRSVSWYQQTPGQGLQFLFEYFSETQRNKGNFPGRFSGRQFSNSRSEMNVSTLELGDSALYLCASSSGTGNSPLHFGNGTRLTVT.

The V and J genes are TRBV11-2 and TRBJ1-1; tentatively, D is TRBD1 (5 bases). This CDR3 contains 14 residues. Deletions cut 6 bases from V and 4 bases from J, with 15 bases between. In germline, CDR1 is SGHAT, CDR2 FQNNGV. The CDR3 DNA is TGTGCCAGCAGGTGGGGCGCATCTGGCACTGAAGCTTTCTTT. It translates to CASRWGASGTEAFF.

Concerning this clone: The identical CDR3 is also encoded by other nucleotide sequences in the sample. The CDR3 protein is CASSLSGKGYTF. In DNA, the CDR3 is TGTGCCAGCAGTTTGTCAGGGAAAGGCTACACCTTC. This rearrangement joins TRBV28 to TRBJ1-2, with D maybe TRBD1 (5 bases). The CDR3 consists of 12 residues. CDR1 is MDHEN and CDR2 is SYDVKM in the germline V gene. Between the trimmed V and J ends, which lost 3 bases and 8 bases, there was a span of 10 bases.

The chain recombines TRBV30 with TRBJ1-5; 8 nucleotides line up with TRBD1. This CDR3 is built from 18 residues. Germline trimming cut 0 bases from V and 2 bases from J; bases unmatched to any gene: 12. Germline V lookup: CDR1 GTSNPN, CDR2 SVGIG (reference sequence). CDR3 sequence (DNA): TGTGCCTGGAGTGTATCCCCGAATCCGGACAGGGGCAATCAGCCCCAGCATTTT. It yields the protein CAWSVSPNPDRGNQPQHF.

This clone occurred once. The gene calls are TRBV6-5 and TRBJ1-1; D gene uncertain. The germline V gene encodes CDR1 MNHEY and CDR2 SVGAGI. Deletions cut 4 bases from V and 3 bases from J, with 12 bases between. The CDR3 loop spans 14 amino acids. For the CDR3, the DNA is TGTGCCAGCAGTTGGAGGGCGGGTGACACTGAAGCTTTCTTT. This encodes CASSWRAGDTEAFF.

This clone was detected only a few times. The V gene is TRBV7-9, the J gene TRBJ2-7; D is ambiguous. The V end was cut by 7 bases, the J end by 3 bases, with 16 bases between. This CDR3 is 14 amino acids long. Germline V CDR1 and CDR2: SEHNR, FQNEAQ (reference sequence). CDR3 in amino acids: CASTQPTESYEQYF. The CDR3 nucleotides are TGTGCCAGCACCCAACCGACTGAAAGCTACGAGCAGTACTTC.

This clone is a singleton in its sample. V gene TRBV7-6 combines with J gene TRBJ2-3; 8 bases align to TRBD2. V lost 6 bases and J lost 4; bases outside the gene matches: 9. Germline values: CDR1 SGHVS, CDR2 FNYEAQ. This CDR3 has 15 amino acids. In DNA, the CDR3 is TGTGCCAGCAGGGATAGCGGGATGGGCGCAGATACGCAGTATTTT. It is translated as CASRDSGMGADTQYF.

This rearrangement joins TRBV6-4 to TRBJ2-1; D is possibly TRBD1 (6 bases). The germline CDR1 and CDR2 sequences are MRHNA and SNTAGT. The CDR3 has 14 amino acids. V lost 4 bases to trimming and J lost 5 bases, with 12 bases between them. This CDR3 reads CASSGWTVNNEQFF. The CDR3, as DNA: TGTGCCAGCAGTGGGTGGACAGTAAACAATGAGCAGTTCTTC.

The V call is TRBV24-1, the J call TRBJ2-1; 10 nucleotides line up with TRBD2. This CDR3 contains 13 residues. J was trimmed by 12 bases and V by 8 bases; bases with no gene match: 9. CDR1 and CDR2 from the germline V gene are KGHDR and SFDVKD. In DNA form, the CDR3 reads TGTGCCACCACCAGCGGGAGGGCCAGGGTGCAGTTCTTC. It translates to CATTSGRARVQFF.

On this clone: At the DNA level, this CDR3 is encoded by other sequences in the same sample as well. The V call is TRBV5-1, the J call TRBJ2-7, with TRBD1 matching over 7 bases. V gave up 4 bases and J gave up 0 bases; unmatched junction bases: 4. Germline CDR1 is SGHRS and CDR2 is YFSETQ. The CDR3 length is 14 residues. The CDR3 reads CASSLGQSSYEQYF. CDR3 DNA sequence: TGCGCCAGCAGCCTGGGACAGAGCTCCTACGAGCAGTACTTC.